These 7 T cell receptor beta chains came from one sample sequenced in a study of shared clonotypes between healthy human individuals. This table comes from immunoSEQ multiplex PCR, and its TCRdb copy is limited to in-frame clones, with some not included. The sample has about 1 million clones, approximately 76% seen once. Specimen: memory CD4+ T cells sorted from blood. This sample's subset: CD45RA-negative fraction. These receptors came from a man younger than 35 in good health.

The rearrangement links TRBV28 to TRBJ1-1; a possible D gene is TRBD1 (6 bases). V was cut by 2 bases and J by 6 bases, with 13 bases left in between. The V gene's germline CDR1 is MDHEN and CDR2 SYDVKM. The CDR3 extends over 14 amino acids. The CDR3: CASSLTGWEPEAFF. DNA of the CDR3: TGTGCCAGCAGTTTAACAGGGTGGGAACCTGAAGCTTTCTTT.

This clone was recorded a few times. The genes are TRBV19 and TRBJ1-2, with D tentatively TRBD1 (5 bases). The CDR3 extends over 15 amino acids. Germline V CDR1 and CDR2: LNHDA, SQIVND (reference sequence). Trimming removed 5 bases at V and 4 bases at J, with 17 bases between. Here the CDR3 DNA reads TGTGCCAGTAGTGGATCCCCGGACGGGACCTATGGCTACACCTTC. Its translation: CASSGSPDGTYGYTF.

This rearrangement joins TRBV11-3 to TRBJ2-7; 9 bases are a match to TRBD1. There are 14 residues in the CDR3. Losses at the gene ends were 1 base for V and 5 bases for J; bases not matched to a gene: 3. The V gene's germline CDR1 is SGHNT and CDR2 YENEEA. CDR3 in DNA: TGTGCCAGCAGCTTAGGGGACAGGGTCAACGAGCAGTACTTC. It codes for CASSLGDRVNEQYF.

The V and J genes are TRBV7-9 and TRBJ1-5, with D perhaps TRBD1 (6 bases). The V and J ends lost 8 bases and 2 bases respectively, with 10 bases between them. The CDR3 has 13 amino acids. Germline CDR1 SEHNR, CDR2 FQNEAQ (reference sequence). The chain's CDR3 is CASGRGGNQPQHF. CDR3 sequence (DNA): TGTGCCAGCGGCAGGGGTGGCAATCAGCCCCAGCATTTT.

This chain links TRBV4-1 with TRBJ2-1; no clear D gene. Trimming cost V 2 bases and J 0 bases, with 8 bases left between them. The CDR3 totals 15 residues. From germline, CDR1 is MGHRA and CDR2 YSYEKL. DNA of the CDR3: TGCGCCAGCAGCCAATCACAGAGCTCCTACAATGAGCAGTTCTTC. This codes for CASSQSQSSYNEQFF.

This chain connects TRBV27 to TRBJ1-1; 7 nucleotides agree with TRBD1. Germline assignment: CDR1 MNHEY and CDR2 SMNVEV (reference sequence). V lost 2 bases to trimming and J lost 0 bases; unmatched junction nucleotides: 3. The CDR3 loop spans 15 amino acids. CDR3 region: CASSLQGQLNTEAFF. The CDR3 nucleotides read TGTGCCAGCAGTTTACAGGGACAGTTGAACACTGAAGCTTTCTTT.

The chain carries TRBV5-4 and TRBJ1-4; D is ambiguous. Germline V gives CDR1 SGHNT, CDR2 YYREEE (reference sequence). V was clipped by 0 bases and J by 7 bases, with 10 bases between them. CDR3 length: 14 amino acids. The CDR3 DNA sequence: TGTGCCAGCAGCTTGGGGCTGCCGGGTGAAAAACTGTTTTTT. Translating gives CASSLGLPGEKLFF.